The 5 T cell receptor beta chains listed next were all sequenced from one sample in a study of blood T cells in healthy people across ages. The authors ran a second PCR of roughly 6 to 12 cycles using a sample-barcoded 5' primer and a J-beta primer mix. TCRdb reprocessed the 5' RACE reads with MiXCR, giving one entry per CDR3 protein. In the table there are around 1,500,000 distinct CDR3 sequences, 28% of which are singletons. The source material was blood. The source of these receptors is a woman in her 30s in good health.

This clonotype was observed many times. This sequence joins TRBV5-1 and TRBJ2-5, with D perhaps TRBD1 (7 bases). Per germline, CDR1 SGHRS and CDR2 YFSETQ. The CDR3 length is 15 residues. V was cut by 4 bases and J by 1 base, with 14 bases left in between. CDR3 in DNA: TGCGCCAGCAGCACGGGGGACAGCTTCCAAGAGACCCAGTACTTC. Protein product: CASSTGDSFQETQYF.

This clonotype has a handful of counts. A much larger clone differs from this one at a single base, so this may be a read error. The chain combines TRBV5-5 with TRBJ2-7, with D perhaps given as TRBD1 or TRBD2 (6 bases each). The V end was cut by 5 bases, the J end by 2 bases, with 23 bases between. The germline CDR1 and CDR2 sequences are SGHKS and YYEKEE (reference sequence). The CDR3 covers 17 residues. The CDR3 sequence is CASRTRSGATVPYEQYF. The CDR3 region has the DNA TGTGCCAGCAGGACCCGCTCGGGGGCCACAGTCCCCTACGAGCAGTACTTC.

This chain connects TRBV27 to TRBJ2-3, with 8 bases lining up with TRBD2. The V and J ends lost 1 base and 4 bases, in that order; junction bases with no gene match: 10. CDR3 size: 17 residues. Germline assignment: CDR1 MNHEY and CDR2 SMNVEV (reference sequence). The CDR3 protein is CASSLYGSGGRADTQYF. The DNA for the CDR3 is TGTGCCAGCAGTTTATACGGGAGCGGGGGAAGGGCAGATACGCAGTATTTT.

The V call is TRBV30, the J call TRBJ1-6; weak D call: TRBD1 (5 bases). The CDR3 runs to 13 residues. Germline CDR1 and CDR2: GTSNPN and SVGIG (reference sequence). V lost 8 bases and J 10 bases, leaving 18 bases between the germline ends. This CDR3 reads CARTADGDSPLHF. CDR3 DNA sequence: TGTGCCCGGACCGCGGATGGGGACTCACCCCTCCACTTT.

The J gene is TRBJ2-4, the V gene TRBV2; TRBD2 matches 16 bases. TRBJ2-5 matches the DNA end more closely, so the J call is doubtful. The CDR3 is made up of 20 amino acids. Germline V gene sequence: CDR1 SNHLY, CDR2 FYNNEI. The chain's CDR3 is CASSVGPGTSGGAGMETQYF. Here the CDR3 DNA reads TGTGCCAGCAGTGTTGGCCCCGGGACTAGCGGGGGGGCAGGCATGGAGACCCAGTACTTC.